A single sample gave rise to the 27 T cell receptor beta chains below, sequenced in a study of blood T cell repertoires in COVID-19. This table comes from immunoSEQ multiplex PCR, and its TCRdb copy is limited to in-frame clones, with some not included. This sample has under 300,000 clones, with around 80% found just once. Material for sequencing was PBMCs or T cells enriched from blood (not recorded which). The receptors originated from a man aged 35 to 55 who had recovered from COVID-19.

The V gene is TRBV11-2, the J gene TRBJ1-1; D remains unclear. Germline V CDR1 and CDR2: SGHAT, FQNNGV. The CDR3 has 13 amino acids. Trimming left V 5 bases short and J 9 bases short, with 16 bases between. This chain's CDR3 is CASSPRSAPQAFF. The CDR3 nucleotides read TGTGCCAGCAGCCCGCGGTCAGCTCCCCAAGCTTTCTTT.

The chain carries TRBV12-3 or TRBV12-4 and TRBJ1-6, with D perhaps matching TRBD1 (5 bases). The CDR3 length is 12 residues. V was pared by 3 bases and J by 9 bases, with 6 bases between. The CDR3 DNA is TGTGCCAGCAGTTTCAGGGCTTCACCCCTCCACTTT. Translated, it gives CASSFRASPLHF.

J is TRBJ1-5 and V is TRBV6-1; D ambiguous. The CDR3 spans 13 residues. With 2 bases removed from V and 6 bases from J, the gap between germline ends came to 8 bases. Germline CDR1 and CDR2: MNHNS and SASEGT. CDR3 nucleotide sequence: TGTGCCAGCAGTGAACCTCCAGGTCAGCCCCAGCATTTT. Translating gives CASSEPPGQPQHF.

The chain combines TRBV5-1 with TRBJ1-1; D remains unclear. CDR3 length: 15 residues. V was pared by 4 bases and J by 6 bases, with 19 bases between. Germline CDR1 reads SGHRS; CDR2 reads YFSETQ. As DNA, the CDR3 is TGCGCCAGCAGCCCCTCGGCGGGAGGAAGGTCTGAAGCTTTCTTT. Translation gives CASSPSAGGRSEAFF.

The chain joins TRBV25-1 to TRBJ1-1; a weak D match, TRBD1 (5 bases). The CDR3 length is 13 residues. V dropped 5 bases and J dropped 4 bases, with 11 bases sitting between them. Germline CDR1 is MGHDK and CDR2 is SYGVNS. The CDR3 loop reads CASSPGGTTEAFF. CDR3 sequence (DNA): TGTGCCAGCAGTCCGGGGGGGACCACTGAAGCTTTCTTT.

The J gene is TRBJ2-1, the V gene TRBV7-9; D gene unclear. Per the germline V gene, CDR1 is SEHNR and CDR2 is FQNEAQ (reference sequence). The CDR3 length is 14 residues. The V and J ends lost 7 bases and 0 bases respectively, with 10 bases between them. CDR3 nucleotides: TGTGCCAGCACCCACTCCGGCTCCTACAATGAGCAGTTCTTC. Translating gives CASTHSGSYNEQFF.

The CDR3 bases are TGTGCCAGCAGCGCTACAGGGGTGGAATCGGAAGCTTTCTTT. This gives the protein CASSATGVESEAFF. The J gene is TRBJ1-1, the V gene TRBV7-9; 7 nucleotides line up with TRBD1. Germline trimming cut 5 bases from V and 8 bases from J; bases unmatched to any gene: 11. CDR1 is SEHNR and CDR2 is FQNEAQ in the germline V gene (reference sequence). This CDR3 comprises 14 residues.

Here the CDR3 DNA reads TGTGCCAGCAGCTCGGGCGGGAGCAGGGAAGCTTTCTTT. Protein: CASSSGGSREAFF. The V call is TRBV7-2, the J call TRBJ1-1; D gene unclear. The CDR3 spans 13 residues. Trimming removed 4 bases from V and 8 bases from J, with 14 bases in between. Germline CDR1 is SGHTA and CDR2 is FQGNSA.

V and J are TRBV11-2 and TRBJ2-3, with 10 nucleotides matching TRBD1. J lost 1 base, V lost 5 bases, and 3 bases had no gene match. This CDR3 spans 15 amino acids. CDR1 is SGHAT and CDR2 is FQNNGV in the germline V gene. The DNA for the CDR3 is TGTGCCAGCAGCGTGGGGACAGGGGGCACAGATACGCAGTATTTT. This translates into CASSVGTGGTDTQYF.

This clone has just a few counts. The chain has TRBV19 and TRBJ1-4; TRBD1 matches 8 bases. With V trimmed by 6 bases and J by 5 bases, 5 bases remained unmatched. CDR3 length: 14 residues. The germline gives CDR1 LNHDA, CDR2 SQIVND (reference sequence). CDR3 coding DNA: TGTGCCAGTAGAAAGGACAGGGTAAATGAAAAACTGTTTTTT. This sequence encodes CASRKDRVNEKLFF.

J is TRBJ1-5 and V is TRBV29-1; D remains unclear. This CDR3 has 14 amino acids. From germline, CDR1 is SQVTM and CDR2 ANQGSEA. V lost 3 bases and J 5 bases, leaving 14 bases between the germline ends. The chain's CDR3 is CSVERSPPDQPQHF. CDR3 bases: TGCAGCGTTGAGAGGTCCCCTCCCGATCAGCCCCAGCATTTT.

The chain recombines TRBV5-8 with TRBJ2-7; D gene uncertain. The CDR3 runs 13 residues. Trimming pared 4 bases from V and 3 bases from J, leaving 11 bases between. The germline CDR1 and CDR2 sequences are SGHTS and YDEGEE. CDR3 sequence (DNA): TGTGCCAGCAGCGGTATCGGGTTCTACGAGCAGTACTTC. Residues: CASSGIGFYEQYF.

The chain uses TRBV2 and TRBJ1-3; D gene uncertain. CDR1 and CDR2 (germline): SNHLY, FYNNEI. This CDR3 is built from 13 residues. Trimming shortened V by 7 bases and J by 1 base, and 8 bases separated the two germline ends. DNA of the CDR3: TGTGCCAGCACGGGGTGGTCTGGAAACACCATATATTTT. It is translated as CASTGWSGNTIYF.

The rearrangement joins TRBV2 to TRBJ2-1; TRBD2 might be the D (5 bases). Germline CDR1 is SNHLY and CDR2 is FYNNEI. Deletions cut 7 bases from V and 7 bases from J, with 20 bases between. The CDR3 extends over 15 amino acids. The CDR3 sequence is CASTSNGLPGNEQFF. CDR3 DNA sequence: TGTGCCAGCACGAGTAACGGCCTCCCGGGAAATGAGCAGTTCTTC.

The chain employs TRBV4-1 and TRBJ1-2; TRBD1 matches at 7 bases. V gave up 4 bases and J gave up 7 bases; unmatched junction bases: 6. The CDR3 has 13 residues. The germline gives CDR1 MGHRA, CDR2 YSYEKL. The CDR3 loop is CASSPNRGRGYTF. The CDR3, as DNA: TGCGCCAGCAGCCCAAACAGGGGACGTGGCTACACCTTC.

This chain joins TRBV5-1 and TRBJ1-1; 9 positions agree with TRBD1. Trimming at V came to 0 bases and at J to 11 bases, leaving 8 bases not matched to a gene. This CDR3 spans 14 amino acids. Germline V gene sequence: CDR1 SGHRS, CDR2 YFSETQ. The CDR3 nucleotides are TGCGCCAGCAGCTTGGAACTGGGGGACAGGGCGGCTTTCTTT. Translating gives CASSLELGDRAAFF.

This chain uses TRBV4-1 with TRBJ1-1; the D gene is possibly TRBD1 (6 bases). Trimming shortened V by 2 bases and J by 4 bases, and 14 bases separated the two germline ends. There are 15 residues in the CDR3. Per the germline V gene, CDR1 is MGHRA and CDR2 is YSYEKL. CDR3 region: CASSQLPGAGTEAFF. DNA for the CDR3: TGCGCCAGCAGCCAACTTCCAGGGGCGGGCACTGAAGCTTTCTTT.

The chain combines TRBV30 with TRBJ1-3; D ambiguous. This CDR3 has 14 residues. CDR1 GTSNPN and CDR2 SVGIG come from the germline V gene (reference sequence). The V end was cut by 3 bases, the J end by 2 bases, with 11 bases between. The CDR3, as DNA: TGTGCCTGGAGATCGCCGGGGACTGGAAACACCATATATTTT. Protein sequence: CAWRSPGTGNTIYF.

V gene TRBV5-6 combines with J gene TRBJ1-5; 8 positions match TRBD1. The CDR3 has 15 amino acids. Germline-derived CDR1 and CDR2 are SGHDT and YYEEEE. Losses at the gene ends were 3 bases for V and 4 bases for J; bases not matched to a gene: 6. CDR3 coding DNA: TGTGCCAGCAGCTCCCTTCGGACAGGGAATCAGCCCCAGCATTTT. Protein sequence: CASSSLRTGNQPQHF.

CDR3 DNA: TGTGCCAGCAGCTTAGACGGCGCGGAGGAGACCCAGTACTTC. It translates to CASSLDGAEETQYF. The gene calls are TRBV7-6 and TRBJ2-5, with no clear D. V was pared by 1 base and J by 5 bases, with 11 bases between. CDR1 is SGHVS and CDR2 is FNYEAQ in the germline V gene. The CDR3 has 14 amino acids. Using reference TRBV7-6 and TRBJ2-5 for the parts outside the CDR3, the full variable domain is GAGVSQSPRYKVTKRGQDVALRCDPISGHVSLYWYRQALGQGPEFLTYFNYEAQQDKSGLPNDRFSAERPEGSISTLTIQRTEQRDSAMYRCASSLDGAEETQYFGPGTRLLVL.

This clone has just a few counts. The chain uses TRBV21-1 and TRBJ1-6. TRBV21-1 is tagged as a pseudogene. The CDR3 spans 19 residues. CDR3 coding DNA: TGTGCCAGTCAAAAGTCTATTGGGAGTCGTAGGAGCACTAATTCACCCCTCCACTTT. Residues: CASQKSIGSRRSTNSPLHF.

The J gene is TRBJ2-2, the V gene TRBV7-2; 11 bases line up with TRBD2. The J segment lost 0 bases and the V segment lost 6 bases, leaving 3 bases of the junction unmatched. From germline, CDR1 is SGHTA and CDR2 FQGNSA. The CDR3 spans 16 residues. The CDR3 DNA is TGTGCCAGCAGAACTAGCGGGGGACCGAACACCGGGGAGCTGTTTTTT. Amino acid sequence: CASRTSGGPNTGELFF.

To note about this clone: In the same sample, other DNA sequences code for this CDR3. The V and J genes are TRBV28 and TRBJ2-3; TRBD2 aligns across 10 bases. With V trimmed by 6 bases and J by 3 bases, 3 bases remained unmatched. Germline lookup yields CDR1 MDHEN and CDR2 SYDVKM. The CDR3 has 14 residues. The CDR3 nucleotides are TGTGCCAGCAGCAGGACTAGCGGTACAGATACGCAGTATTTT. Amino acids: CASSRTSGTDTQYF.

This sequence joins TRBV5-4 and TRBJ2-7; 7 bases are a match to TRBD2. CDR1 SGHNT and CDR2 YYREEE come from the germline V gene (reference sequence). The CDR3 is made up of 16 amino acids. V trimming: 4 bases; J trimming: 2 bases; junction bases outside the gene matches: 12. The CDR3 protein is CASSAGGTGGTYEQYF. CDR3 coding DNA: TGTGCCAGCAGCGCGGGCGGGACGGGGGGTACCTACGAGCAGTACTTC.

The rearrangement joins TRBV19 to TRBJ2-7; 9 nucleotides agree with TRBD1. Germline CDR1 reads LNHDA; CDR2 reads SQIVND (reference sequence). The CDR3 extends over 13 amino acids. Germline trimming cut 10 bases from V and 5 bases from J; bases unmatched to any gene: 9. CDR3 sequence (DNA): TGTGCCACTAGGGGGACAGGGAGCCACGAGCAGTACTTC. It specifies CATRGTGSHEQYF. The whole variable domain, remainder taken from reference TRBV19 and TRBJ2-7, is DGGITQSPKYLFRKEGQNVTLSCEQNLNHDAMYWYRQDPGQGLRLIYYSQIVNDFQKGDIAEGYSVSREKKESFPLTVTSAQKNPTAFYLCATRGTGSHEQYFGPGTRLTVT.

The V and J genes are TRBV10-2 and TRBJ2-4; 9 positions match TRBD2. The CDR3 is made up of 18 amino acids. Looked up from germline, CDR1 is WSHSY and CDR2 is SAAADI. J lost 0 bases, V lost 7 bases, and 13 bases had no gene match. The CDR3 reads CASTARVAGDLAKNIQYF. The CDR3 DNA reads as TGCGCCAGCACCGCTCGGGTAGCGGGAGATTTAGCCAAAAACATTCAGTACTTC.

The chain combines TRBV2 with TRBJ1-1, with TRBD1 identical over 8 bases. CDR3 length: 14 amino acids. In germline, CDR1 is SNHLY, CDR2 FYNNEI. V trimming: 4 bases; J trimming: 5 bases; junction bases outside the gene matches: 6. Written as DNA, the CDR3 is TGTGCCAGCAGTGCCCTCAGGGGGCGAACTGAAGCTTTCTTT. It codes for CASSALRGRTEAFF.